Each of the 32 T cell receptor beta chains below was sequenced from the same sample in a study of T cell responses to AZD1222 COVID-19 vaccine. Profiling relied on immunoSEQ multiplex PCR, and the TCRdb table lists in-frame clones only, not all of them. The sample has roughly 160,000 clones; 88% are singletons. Sequencing was performed on peripheral blood, taken on day 0 of AZD1222 vaccination. These receptors all stem from an adult in good health.

This chain links TRBV6-1 with TRBJ1-2; no definite D call. The CDR3 is 13 residues long. From germline, CDR1 is MNHNS and CDR2 SASEGT. V dropped 2 bases and J dropped 4 bases, with 8 bases sitting between them. CDR3 nucleotides: TGTGCCAGCAGTGAACGCAAGTCCTATGGCTACACCTTC. This sequence encodes CASSERKSYGYTF.

This clone appeared many times. V usage is TRBV7-9 and J usage is TRBJ2-7; D remains ambiguous. V was clipped by 5 bases and J by 1 base, with 6 bases between them. The CDR3 has 12 amino acids. Germline CDR1 and CDR2: SEHNR and FQNEAQ (reference sequence). CDR3 sequence: CASSAKSYEQYF. CDR3 nucleotides: TGTGCCAGCAGCGCGAAATCCTACGAGCAGTACTTC. Full variable domain (rest looked up from reference TRBV7-9 and TRBJ2-7): DTGVSQNPRHKITKRGQNVTFRCDPISEHNRLYWYRQTLGQGPEFLTYFQNEAQLEKSRLLSDRFSAERPKGSFSTLEIQRTEQGDSAMYLCASSAKSYEQYFGPGTRLTVT.

This chain uses TRBV11-3 with TRBJ1-1; 10 bases fit TRBD1. The germline V gene has CDR1 SGHNT and CDR2 YENEEA. The CDR3 spans 16 residues. Trimming at V came to 5 bases and at J to 1 base, leaving 7 bases not matched to a gene. DNA for the CDR3: TGTGCCAGCAGCCCCGGGACAGGGGCTGCGAACACTGAAGCTTTCTTT. It translates to CASSPGTGAANTEAFF.

This clone came up a few times. The V gene is TRBV7-3, the J gene TRBJ2-6, with 7 bases aligning to TRBD2. V lost 5 bases and J lost 3; bases outside the gene matches: 10. The germline gives CDR1 SGHTA, CDR2 FQGTGA. The CDR3 sequence is 17 residues long. The CDR3 DNA sequence: TGTGCCAGCAGCCCCTACCGGCGGGAGTATGGGGCCAACGTCCTGACTTTC. This sequence encodes CASSPYRREYGANVLTF.

This chain links TRBV6-1 with TRBJ2-5; 7 bases fit TRBD1. CDR1 is MNHNS, CDR2 SASEGT, per germline. This CDR3 comprises 16 residues. The ends lost 2 bases at V and 1 base at J; junction bases unmatched: 7. The chain's CDR3 is CASSEKDRLSQETQYF. The CDR3 DNA is TGTGCCAGCAGTGAAAAGGACAGGCTCTCCCAAGAGACCCAGTACTTC.

The rearrangement joins TRBV6-2 or TRBV6-3 to TRBJ1-1; D uncertain. Germline values: CDR1 MNHEY, CDR2 SVGEGT. Trimming removed 2 bases from V and 8 bases from J, with 12 bases in between. The CDR3 spans 13 residues. CDR3 amino acids: CASSYTTSTEAFF. The CDR3 coding sequence is TGTGCCAGCAGTTACACGACAAGCACGGAAGCTTTCTTT.

This clone was detected only a few times. The chain recombines TRBV6-4 with TRBJ2-3; TRBD2 aligns across 7 bases. Germline V CDR1 and CDR2: MRHNA, SNTAGT. This CDR3 spans 15 amino acids. V dropped 4 bases and J dropped 0; count of bases not matched to a gene: 4. CDR3 in DNA: TGTGCCAGCAGTGTTGGAGCGGGAAGCACAGATACGCAGTATTTT. Its translation: CASSVGAGSTDTQYF.

The rearrangement uses TRBV20-1 and TRBJ1-5, with D possibly TRBD1 on 5 matching bases. Trimming shortened V by 4 bases and J by 2 bases, and 15 bases separated the two germline ends. Looked up from germline, CDR1 is DFQATT and CDR2 is SNEGSKA (reference sequence). The CDR3 totals 15 residues. In nucleotides, the CDR3 is TGCAGTGCTACTGACCGCTTCAGGGGCAATCAGCCCCAGCATTTT. Its translation: CSATDRFRGNQPQHF.

The rearrangement links TRBV11-2 to TRBJ1-1; possible D gene TRBD1, 6 bases. The CDR3 runs 15 residues. V was pared by 5 bases and J by 7 bases, with 20 bases between. In germline, CDR1 is SGHAT, CDR2 FQNNGV. In nucleotides, the CDR3 is TGTGCCAGCAGCCCCAACCAGGGGAGGGCAAATGAAGCTTTCTTT. This translates into CASSPNQGRANEAFF.

The chain is built from TRBV3-1 (or the pseudogene TRBV3-2) and TRBJ1-2; TRBD1 matches 9 bases. Unmatched junction bases numbered 2, after V lost 0 bases and J lost 6 bases. The V gene's germline CDR1 is LGHDT and CDR2 YNNKEL (reference sequence). This CDR3 is built from 14 residues. The CDR3 here is CASSQEGQGNGYTF. The CDR3 nucleotides read TGTGCCAGCAGCCAAGAAGGACAGGGGAATGGCTACACCTTC.

The gene calls are TRBV6-5 and TRBJ2-5; D is ambiguous. The CDR3 runs to 12 residues. CDR1 and CDR2 (germline): MNHEY, SVGAGI. Trimming removed 5 bases from V and 5 bases from J, with 9 bases in between. CDR3 DNA: TGTGCCAGCAGTACCCTGGGGGAGACCCAGTACTTC. Translation gives CASSTLGETQYF.

The DNA for the CDR3 is TGCGCCAGCAGCTCGGGACAGGGGGCGATCGGGAATGAGCAGTTCTTC. Translated: CASSSGQGAIGNEQFF. The V gene is TRBV5-1, the J gene TRBJ2-1, with TRBD1 matching 12 bases. Trimming cost V 3 bases and J 7 bases; bases outside gene matches: 8. The CDR3 is 16 amino acids. Germline V gives CDR1 SGHRS, CDR2 YFSETQ.

This chain joins TRBV28 and TRBJ1-2; 8 nucleotides align to TRBD1. Looked up from germline, CDR1 is MDHEN and CDR2 is SYDVKM. The CDR3 is made up of 15 amino acids. V was clipped by 3 bases and J by 5 bases; unmatched bases: 8. This CDR3 reads CASSFGTGVEYGYTF. The CDR3 region has the DNA TGTGCCAGCAGTTTCGGGACAGGAGTTGAATATGGCTACACCTTC.

The chain has TRBV5-4 and TRBJ1-2, with 8 bases fitting TRBD1. With V trimmed by 5 bases and J by 4 bases, 4 bases remained unmatched. Germline V gene sequence: CDR1 SGHNT, CDR2 YYREEE (reference sequence). CDR3 length: 13 amino acids. The CDR3 reads CASRLTGGYGYTF. CDR3 in DNA: TGTGCCAGCAGGCTTACAGGGGGCTATGGCTACACCTTC.

As DNA, the CDR3 is TGCAGTGCTAGTATTAGGCAGCCCCCCTACGAGCAGTACTTC. It translates to CSASIRQPPYEQYF. The chain joins TRBV20-1 to TRBJ2-7; D call uncertain. V lost 3 bases to trimming and J lost 2 bases, with 14 bases between them. The CDR3 is 14 amino acids. Germline CDR1 DFQATT, CDR2 SNEGSKA (reference sequence).

The J gene is TRBJ2-1, the V gene TRBV7-3, with no clear D. Per germline, CDR1 SGHTA and CDR2 FQGTGA. The CDR3 loop spans 14 amino acids. Trimming removed 3 bases at V and 7 bases at J, with 13 bases between. CDR3 coding DNA: TGTGCCAGCAGCTTCGACCCGGGCTATAATGAGCAGTTCTTC. Translating gives CASSFDPGYNEQFF.

The chain couples TRBV5-5 to TRBJ1-1, with 8 bases that match TRBD1. Germline-derived CDR1 and CDR2 are SGHKS and YYEKEE (reference sequence). Trimming cost V 1 base and J 1 base; bases outside gene matches: 3. CDR3 length: 15 residues. CDR3 amino acids: CASSLSGGRNTEAFF. DNA for the CDR3: TGTGCCAGCAGCTTGTCAGGGGGCAGGAACACTGAAGCTTTCTTT.

The chain couples TRBV24-1 to TRBJ1-2, with a possible D match to TRBD1 (5 bases). CDR3 length equals 13 residues. Trimming took off 5 bases at V and 2 bases at J, with 8 bases between the two ends. Germline V gene lookup returns CDR1 KGHDR and CDR2 SFDVKD. CDR3 nucleotide sequence: TGTGCCACCAGTGCTCAGGGAAACTATGGCTACACCTTC. This gives the protein CATSAQGNYGYTF.

The chain is built from TRBV28 and TRBJ1-4; no clear D. V dropped 5 bases and J dropped 7 bases, with 20 bases sitting between them. CDR3 length: 16 residues. CDR1 is MDHEN, CDR2 SYDVKM, per germline. The CDR3, as DNA: TGTGCCAGCAGTCCGCTTCTACGGGGAGGTGGTGAAAAACTGTTTTTT. Translated: CASSPLLRGGGEKLFF. The full variable domain, in which reference TRBV28 and TRBJ1-4 provide the parts outside the CDR3, is DVKVTQSSRYLVKRTGEKVFLECVQDMDHENMFWYRQDPGLGLRLIYFSYDVKMKEKGDIPEGYSVSREKKERFSLILESASTNQTSMYLCASSPLLRGGGEKLFFGSGTQLSVL.

The chain recombines TRBV30 with TRBJ1-2; TRBD1 agrees at 7 bases. Germline-derived CDR1 and CDR2 are GTSNPN and SVGIG (reference sequence). V dropped 2 bases and J dropped 5; count of bases not matched to a gene: 5. This CDR3 region has 13 residues. The DNA of the CDR3 is TGTGCCTGGAGTAGGACAGGCCCTTATGGCTACACCTTC. Translating it yields CAWSRTGPYGYTF.

As to this clone: Other DNA sequences in this specimen translate into the identical CDR3. V gene TRBV5-1 combines with J gene TRBJ1-4, with 7 positions matching TRBD1. CDR1 SGHRS and CDR2 YFSETQ come from the germline V gene. J was trimmed by 7 bases and V by 0 bases; bases with no gene match: 3. This CDR3 is 14 amino acids long. In nucleotides, the CDR3 is TGCGCCAGCAGCTTGGGACAGGGTGGTGAAAAACTGTTTTTT. It yields the protein CASSLGQGGEKLFF.

This chain connects TRBV27 to TRBJ1-1; D remains unclear. CDR1 MNHEY and CDR2 SMNVEV come from the germline V gene (reference sequence). CDR3 length: 16 residues. The V gene lost 2 bases and the J gene lost 0 bases, with 13 bases spanning the gap. The CDR3, as DNA: TGTGCCAGCAGTTTAAACGAGCGCTACGTGAACACTGAAGCTTTCTTT. It is translated as CASSLNERYVNTEAFF.

The CDR3 DNA reads as TGCAGCGTGAGGCCGAGGGGCGATGACACTGAAGCTTTCTTT. It encodes CSVRPRGDDTEAFF. The chain uses TRBV29-1 and TRBJ1-1, with D possibly matching TRBD1 (5 bases). The CDR3 loop spans 14 amino acids. Trimming left V 6 bases short and J 3 bases short, with 17 bases between. CDR1 and CDR2 from the germline V gene are SQVTM and ANQGSEA.

This chain joins TRBV7-2 and TRBJ2-2; no definite D call. V was shortened by 4 bases and J by 1 base, with 10 bases between the two germline ends. The CDR3 consists of 15 residues. Looked up from germline, CDR1 is SGHTA and CDR2 is FQGNSA. The CDR3 reads CASSSFALNTGELFF. Written as DNA, the CDR3 is TGTGCCAGCAGCTCCTTCGCTTTGAACACCGGGGAGCTGTTTTTT.

This sequence joins TRBV2 and TRBJ1-1, with D perhaps TRBD1 (6 bases). The CDR3 has 13 residues. CDR1 is SNHLY, CDR2 FYNNEI, per germline. The V end was cut by 7 bases, the J end by 7 bases, with 16 bases between. The CDR3 nucleotides are TGTGCCAGCACCGAAAACAGGGAGGGTGAAGCTTTCTTT. It codes for CASTENREGEAFF.

The genes are TRBV25-1 and TRBJ1-1; D is unclear. The CDR3 sequence is 14 residues long. The germline gives CDR1 MGHDK, CDR2 SYGVNS. The V end was cut by 0 bases, the J end by 9 bases, with 14 bases between. The CDR3 sequence is CASSEYWRADQAFF. The CDR3, as DNA: TGTGCCAGCAGTGAATATTGGAGGGCAGACCAAGCTTTCTTT.

This clone was seen a few times. Other DNA sequences in this specimen translate into the identical CDR3. V gene TRBV19 combines with J gene TRBJ1-5, with 12 bases aligning to TRBD1. Germline V gene data show CDR1 as LNHDA and CDR2 as SQIVND (reference sequence). Trimming removed 3 bases from V and 6 bases from J; junction bases left unmatched: 3. The CDR3 consists of 15 residues. CDR3 sequence (DNA): TGTGCCAGTAGTATTGGGACAGGGGGCGGTCAGCCCCAGCATTTT. Translated, it gives CASSIGTGGGQPQHF.

This clone was observed once. The genes are TRBV9 and TRBJ1-1, with 7 bases that match TRBD1. This CDR3 is built from 15 residues. The J segment lost 0 bases and the V segment lost 5 bases, leaving 7 bases of the junction unmatched. Germline V CDR1 and CDR2: SGDLS, YYNGEE. The chain's CDR3 is CASSRWGQLNTEAFF. The CDR3 DNA is TGTGCCAGCAGTCGCTGGGGACAGTTGAACACTGAAGCTTTCTTT.

The chain carries TRBV2 and TRBJ2-3, with 10 bases aligning to TRBD1. The CDR3 totals 15 residues. J gave up 2 bases and V 5 bases, and 4 bases lay outside the gene matches. Germline V gene lookup returns CDR1 SNHLY and CDR2 FYNNEI. The CDR3 spells CASSFDRGLTDTQYF. In DNA, the CDR3 is TGTGCCAGCAGTTTCGACAGGGGGCTCACAGATACGCAGTATTTT. The variable domain in full, completed from reference TRBV2 and TRBJ2-3, reads EPEVTQTPSHQVTQMGQEVILRCVPISNHLYFYWYRQILGQKVEFLVSFYNNEISEKSEIFDDQFSVERPDGSNFTLKIRSTKLEDSAMYFCASSFDRGLTDTQYFGPGTRLTVL.

A remark on this clone: A read error may explain this, as a much larger clone is one base away. The gene calls are TRBV6-6 and TRBJ1-1; unclear D gene. The V end was cut by 4 bases, the J end by 1 base, with 7 bases between. The length of the CDR3 is 13 residues. Germline CDR1 and CDR2: MNHNY and SVGAGI (reference sequence). CDR3: CASSLPGNTEAFF. The CDR3 DNA sequence: TGTGCCAGCAGTTTACCGGGGAACACTGAAGCTTTCTTT.

The chain employs TRBV28 and TRBJ1-5, with D tentatively TRBD1 (5 bases). The germline V gene has CDR1 MDHEN and CDR2 SYDVKM. The length of the CDR3 is 18 residues. Between the trimmed V and J ends, which lost 4 bases and 0 bases, there was a span of 19 bases. The CDR3: CASSSPRVTLNSNQPQHF. In DNA form, the CDR3 reads TGTGCCAGCAGTTCTCCCAGGGTTACCCTAAATAGCAATCAGCCCCAGCATTTT. Together with reference TRBV28 and TRBJ1-5, the CDR3 gives the full variable domain: DVKVTQSSRYLVKRTGEKVFLECVQDMDHENMFWYRQDPGLGLRLIYFSYDVKMKEKGDIPEGYSVSREKKERFSLILESASTNQTSMYLCASSSPRVTLNSNQPQHFGDGTRLSIL.

Concerning this clone: Different DNA sequences within this sample yield the same CDR3. V is TRBV5-1 and J is TRBJ2-7; D is ambiguous. With 0 bases removed from V and 7 bases from J, the gap between germline ends came to 11 bases. CDR1 is SGHRS and CDR2 is YFSETQ in the germline V gene. The CDR3 is made up of 13 amino acids. CDR3 nucleotide sequence: TGCGCCAGCAGCTTGGTAGGGTCTGGAGAGCAGTACTTC. This translates into CASSLVGSGEQYF. The full variable domain, with the rest looked up from reference TRBV5-1 and TRBJ2-7, is KAGVTQTPRYLIKTRGQQVTLSCSPISGHRSVSWYQQTPGQGLQFLFEYFSETQRNKGNFPGRFSGRQFSNSRSEMNVSTLELGDSALYLCASSLVGSGEQYFGPGTRLTVT.